This TCR beta chain stems from a study of T cell responses to AZD1222 COVID-19 vaccine. Study findings and constraints: Repertoires were sampled only after the peak T cell response.

Sequencing was performed with immunoSEQ multiplex PCR; in TCRdb, only in-frame clones are kept and a portion is missing. The sample records 150,000 or so clones, 85% to 90% being singletons. Of note for this clone: Its target is unknown.

The germline V gene has CDR1 MNHNS and CDR2 SASEGT. Trimming at V came to 6 bases and at J to 8 bases, leaving 17 bases not matched to a gene. The CDR3 totals 16 residues. The rearrangement uses TRBV6-1 and TRBJ1-2, with TRBD1 matching over 8 bases. This sequence originates from an adult in good health. This material consisted of peripheral blood, taken on day 0 of AZD1222 vaccination. CDR3 loop: CASSESHGQGFGGYTF. The CDR3 DNA sequence: TGTGCCAGCAGCGAAAGTCATGGACAGGGATTCGGGGGCTACACCTTC.